This T cell receptor (beta chain) derives from a study of cytomegalovirus exposure and HLA in healthy donors. In the PCR, 60 Vbeta and 13 Jbeta primers were used. Using immunoSEQ multiplex PCR, the repertoire was profiled, and TCRdb retains in-frame clones only, with some absent. The sample comprises 85,000 to 130,000 clones, 79% of which are singletons, and approximately 4.2% rests with the top ten. Study results and limitations: Later on, analysis showed that most CMV-associated TCR beta chains appeared to be HLA-restricted. In a later analysis, at a false discovery rate of 0.05, approximately 15,000 TCR beta sequences matched HLA alleles. Earlier results showed most TCR beta V segments being productive about 90% or about 30% of the time.

About this clone itself: The antigen is unknown.

The germline gives CDR1 LNHDA, CDR2 SQIVND (reference sequence). This CDR3 is 14 amino acids long. V lost 1 base and J 6 bases, leaving 10 bases between the germline ends. The V and J genes are TRBV19 and TRBJ2-1; D is possibly TRBD2 (5 bases). This clonotype was obtained from a female donor in good health and CMV-seropositive. The sample taken for sequencing was PBMCs. CDR3 amino acids: CASSIGHRGNEQFF. The DNA for the CDR3 is TGTGCCAGTAGTATAGGTCATCGGGGCAATGAGCAGTTCTTC.